Below are 32 T cell receptor beta chains sequenced from a single sample in a study of blood T cell repertoires in COVID-19 (dated by TCRdb to the early 2020s). The receptor library was made with the immunoSEQ multiplex PCR assay. As stored in TCRdb, this immuneACCESS dataset retains in-frame rearrangements with V and J assigned. A fraction of the clones does not appear; measured against another copy, unresolved V genes explain less than half of the discrepancy, and the remainder lacks a known reason. The sample has roughly 100,000 clones on record, 81% of them singletons. The ten largest clones capture over 35% of the sample. The specimen was peripheral blood. The receptor source for this set is a man older than 75 with acute or convalescent COVID-19.

The CDR3 region has the DNA TGTGCCAGCATCGGGACTAGCGGGCCCCCCCAAGAGACCCAGTACTTC. Amino acids: CASIGTSGPPQETQYF. V gene TRBV2 combines with J gene TRBJ2-5; 12 bases agree with TRBD2. V was clipped by 7 bases and J by 1 base; unmatched bases: 7. The CDR3 spans 16 residues. Germline V gene lookup returns CDR1 SNHLY and CDR2 FYNNEI.

This clone was detected a few times. The chain has TRBV3-1 (or the pseudogene TRBV3-2) and TRBJ1-3; no reliable D call. The germline V gene encodes CDR1 LGHDT and CDR2 YNNKEL (reference sequence). The CDR3 contains 16 residues. Trimming took 4 bases from V and 0 from J, leaving 13 bases between them. The chain's CDR3 is CASSRTGSSSGNTIYF. In nucleotides, the CDR3 is TGTGCCAGCAGCCGCACCGGGTCCTCCTCTGGAAACACCATATATTTT.

This clone showed up just once. This rearrangement joins TRBV29-1 to TRBJ2-7; perhaps TRBD2 as D (6 bases). The V gene's germline CDR1 is SQVTM and CDR2 ANQGSEA. The CDR3 is 13 amino acids. Trimming shortened V by 3 bases and J by 1 base, and 10 bases separated the two germline ends. CDR3 sequence reads: CSVDMGGSYEQYF. The CDR3 nucleotides read TGCAGCGTTGATATGGGGGGTTCCTACGAGCAGTACTTC.

V usage is TRBV15 and J usage is TRBJ2-1, with D unresolved. Per germline, CDR1 LNHNV and CDR2 YYDKDF (reference sequence). Deletions cut 0 bases from V and 14 bases from J, with 5 bases between. The CDR3 loop spans 10 amino acids. CDR3 sequence: CATSRDSKFF. The CDR3 DNA reads as TGTGCCACCAGCAGAGATTCTAAGTTCTTC.

The chain links TRBV28 to TRBJ1-2, with unresolved D. CDR1 and CDR2 (germline): MDHEN, SYDVKM. This CDR3 comprises 12 residues. V gave up 3 bases and J gave up 8 bases, with 10 bases separating them. CDR3 nucleotides: TGTGCCAGCAGTTTGACAATTAGGGGCTACACCTTC. Its translation is CASSLTIRGYTF.

V gene TRBV4-1 combines with J gene TRBJ1-5; TRBD1 aligns across 8 bases. With 0 bases clipped from V and 7 bases from J, the junction kept 5 bases outside the gene matches. This CDR3 is built from 15 residues. Germline lookup yields CDR1 MGHRA and CDR2 YSYEKL. The CDR3 sequence: CASSQEVTGDQPQHF. CDR3 DNA: TGCGCCAGCAGCCAAGAAGTGACAGGGGACCAGCCCCAGCATTTT.

The gene calls are TRBV28 and TRBJ1-2; D might be TRBD1 (6 bases). The germline CDR1 and CDR2 sequences are MDHEN and SYDVKM. V gave up 3 bases and J gave up 6 bases, with 11 bases separating them. This CDR3 region has 13 residues. Here the CDR3 DNA reads TGTGCCAGCAGTTTCATAACAGGGAATGGCTACACCTTC. It translates to CASSFITGNGYTF.

This chain links TRBV27 with TRBJ1-2, with 8 bases that match TRBD1. The J segment lost 8 bases and the V segment lost 5 bases, leaving 7 bases of the junction unmatched. This CDR3 region has 13 residues. The V gene's germline CDR1 is MNHEY and CDR2 SMNVEV (reference sequence). CDR3 sequence: CASSPQGAGGYTF. As DNA, the CDR3 is TGTGCCAGCAGTCCCCAGGGGGCGGGCGGCTACACCTTC.

The chain recombines TRBV9 with TRBJ2-2; unclear D gene. Trimming cost V 4 bases and J 3 bases, with 13 bases left between them. The CDR3 totals 15 residues. Germline lookup yields CDR1 SGDLS and CDR2 YYNGEE. In nucleotides, the CDR3 is TGTGCCAGCAGCTTAGGAGCTGGGCACACCGGGGAGCTGTTTTTT. This translates into CASSLGAGHTGELFF.

The chain couples TRBV7-9 to TRBJ1-2, with D hard to call. Trimming left V 3 bases short and J 4 bases short, with 12 bases between. This CDR3 region has 14 residues. Germline V gene sequence: CDR1 SEHNR, CDR2 FQNEAQ (reference sequence). CDR3 nucleotides: TGTGCCAGCAGCTTGGAAGCGGGGAGCTATGGCTACACCTTC. This codes for CASSLEAGSYGYTF.

This chain connects TRBV5-4 to TRBJ2-1; perhaps TRBD1 as D (6 bases). The length of the CDR3 is 15 residues. V gave up 4 bases and J gave up 0 bases, with 11 bases separating them. Germline values: CDR1 SGHNT, CDR2 YYREEE (reference sequence). The CDR3 nucleotides are TGTGCCAGCAGCCCGACAGGAAACTCCTACAATGAGCAGTTCTTC. It translates to CASSPTGNSYNEQFF.

The rearrangement joins TRBV29-1 to TRBJ1-1; D not resolved. Between the trimmed V and J ends, which lost 6 bases and 7 bases, there was a span of 9 bases. CDR3 length: 10 amino acids. Per germline, CDR1 SQVTM and CDR2 ANQGSEA. The CDR3 DNA reads TGCAGCGTACAGAAAATTGAAGCTTTCTTT. Protein product: CSVQKIEAFF.

The chain recombines TRBV6-5 with TRBJ1-3, with TRBD1 as a possible D gene (5 bases). CDR3 length equals 15 residues. V lost 5 bases to trimming and J lost 0 bases, with 11 bases between them. Germline V gene sequence: CDR1 MNHEY, CDR2 SVGAGI. The CDR3 loop is CASSLGHFSGNTIYF. As DNA, the CDR3 is TGTGCCAGCAGTCTAGGACATTTCTCTGGAAACACCATATATTTT.

This chain links TRBV7-2 with TRBJ2-2; D gene ambiguous. CDR3 length equals 15 residues. The germline V and J ends were trimmed by 1 base and 4 bases, with 10 bases remaining between them. Germline V gene data show CDR1 as SGHTA and CDR2 as FQGNSA. The CDR3 region has the DNA TGTGCCAGCAGCTTAGACGGTCCGTCCACCGGGGAGCTGTTTTTT. This gives the protein CASSLDGPSTGELFF. Full variable domain (rest looked up from reference TRBV7-2 and TRBJ2-2): GAGVSQSPSNKVTEKGKDVELRCDPISGHTALYWYRQSLGQGLEFLIYFQGNSAPDKSGLPSDRFSAERTGGSVSTLTIQRTQQEDSAVYLCASSLDGPSTGELFFGEGSRLTVL.

V gene TRBV28 combines with J gene TRBJ1-6; 8 positions agree with TRBD1. The germline gives CDR1 MDHEN, CDR2 SYDVKM. The CDR3 consists of 20 residues. Unmatched junction bases numbered 12, after V lost 2 bases and J lost 0 bases. DNA of the CDR3: TGTGCCAGCAGTTTAGACGCGGACAGGGTTTTTCTCTCCTATAATTCACCCCTCCACTTT. It encodes CASSLDADRVFLSYNSPLHF.

V and J are TRBV29-1 and TRBJ1-4, with TRBD1 as a possible D gene (5 bases). This CDR3 is 13 amino acids long. V shed 3 bases and J shed 8 bases, with 13 bases lying between them. Germline lookup yields CDR1 SQVTM and CDR2 ANQGSEA. For the CDR3, the DNA is TGCAGCGTTGAGGGAGGGGCCGGGGAAAAACTGTTTTTT. Residues: CSVEGGAGEKLFF. The full variable domain, completed using reference TRBV29-1 and TRBJ1-4, is SAVISQKPSRDICQRGTSLTIQCQVDSQVTMMFWYRQQPGQSLTLIATANQGSEATYESGFVIDKFPISRPNLTFSTLTVSNMSPEDSSIYLCSVEGGAGEKLFFGSGTQLSVL.

J is TRBJ1-5 and V is TRBV28, with TRBD1 matching over 7 bases. The CDR3 is 14 residues long. V dropped 7 bases and J dropped 3; count of bases not matched to a gene: 6. Germline V lookup: CDR1 MDHEN, CDR2 SYDVKM. As DNA, the CDR3 is TGTGCCAGCACTCAGGACAGGATCAATCAGCCCCAGCATTTT. This translates into CASTQDRINQPQHF.

The V gene is TRBV5-4, the J gene TRBJ1-6; tentatively, D is TRBD1 (5 bases). Looked up from germline, CDR1 is SGHNT and CDR2 is YYREEE (reference sequence). The CDR3 contains 14 residues. V lost 9 bases and J 8 bases, leaving 18 bases between the germline ends. In nucleotides, the CDR3 is TGTGCCACCCCATCTGGCAGGGCGGATTCACCCCTCCACTTT. Protein product: CATPSGRADSPLHF.

The rearrangement uses TRBV6-5 and TRBJ2-7; 7 bases match TRBD2. The ends lost 7 bases at V and 4 bases at J; junction bases unmatched: 7. The germline V gene encodes CDR1 MNHEY and CDR2 SVGAGI. CDR3 size: 13 residues. The CDR3 is CASMGGETYEQYF. CDR3 nucleotide sequence: TGTGCCAGCATGGGAGGGGAGACGTACGAGCAGTACTTC.

This rearrangement joins TRBV21-1 to TRBJ2-1; the D call in the table, TRBD1, was not verified against the DNA. TRBV21-1 represents a pseudogene. The CDR3 totals 14 residues. The CDR3 loop is CAGQGPQGMNEQFF. Here the CDR3 DNA reads TGTGCCGGTCAAGGCCCCCAGGGTATGAATGAGCAGTTCTTC.

The chain uses TRBV11-2 and TRBJ1-4; D is possibly TRBD1 (6 bases). CDR3 length: 14 amino acids. The V end lost 3 bases, the J end lost 7 bases, and 12 bases lay between the germline ends. CDR1 and CDR2 (germline): SGHAT, FQNNGV. The CDR3 sequence is CASSFTDRTEKLFF. CDR3 DNA: TGTGCCAGCAGCTTCACAGACAGGACTGAAAAACTGTTTTTT.

The chain combines TRBV30 with TRBJ2-1; 10 positions match TRBD2. CDR3 length: 16 amino acids. V lost 2 bases, J lost 7 bases, and 11 bases stayed unmatched. The germline gives CDR1 GTSNPN, CDR2 SVGIG (reference sequence). In DNA, the CDR3 is TGTGCCTGGAGTCTCAGCGGGAGGGGGTCCAGGAATGAGCAGTTCTTC. Translation gives CAWSLSGRGSRNEQFF.

The V gene is TRBV18, the J gene TRBJ1-6; 10 nucleotides match TRBD1. Germline V gene data show CDR1 as KGHSH and CDR2 as LQKENI. V lost 4 bases, J lost 9 bases, and 3 bases stayed unmatched. The CDR3 extends over 14 amino acids. The CDR3 DNA reads as TGTGCCAGCTCACGACAGGGGGCGGGTTCACCCCTCCACTTT. It specifies CASSRQGAGSPLHF.

The rearrangement joins TRBV10-1 to TRBJ1-6; weak D call: TRBD1 (6 bases). This CDR3 spans 17 amino acids. The V end lost 3 bases, the J end lost 7 bases, and 19 bases lay between the germline ends. CDR1 is WNHNN and CDR2 is SYGVQD in the germline V gene (reference sequence). The CDR3 reads CASSEQHRDYLNSPLHF. In DNA, the CDR3 is TGCGCCAGCAGTGAACAGCACAGGGACTATCTGAATTCACCCCTCCACTTT.

The chain couples TRBV19 to TRBJ1-6; D is unresolved. This CDR3 is built from 16 residues. V was clipped by 1 base and J by 0 bases, with 7 bases between them. The germline CDR1 and CDR2 sequences are LNHDA and SQIVND (reference sequence). The CDR3 loop is CASSIGRSSYNSPLHF. CDR3 DNA sequence: TGTGCCAGTAGTATAGGAAGGAGCTCCTATAATTCACCCCTCCACTTT.

The V gene is TRBV19, the J gene TRBJ2-1; the match to TRBD1 covers 7 bases. Per the germline V gene, CDR1 is LNHDA and CDR2 is SQIVND (reference sequence). The CDR3 consists of 12 residues. Losses at the gene ends were 7 bases for V and 9 bases for J; bases not matched to a gene: 6. The CDR3 loop is CASTNRGSEQFF. As DNA, the CDR3 is TGTGCCAGTACCAACAGGGGCAGTGAGCAGTTCTTC.

V usage is TRBV7-3 and J usage is TRBJ1-1; D is unresolved. Germline V CDR1 and CDR2: SGHTA, FQGTGA. Trimming shortened V by 6 bases and J by 3 bases, and 14 bases separated the two germline ends. CDR3 length: 14 amino acids. CDR3 protein: CASSLRAGYTEAFF. CDR3 coding DNA: TGTGCCAGCAGTCTAAGGGCGGGGTACACTGAAGCTTTCTTT.

This rearrangement joins TRBV11-2 to TRBJ1-1; possibly TRBD1 for D (5 bases). Germline-derived CDR1 and CDR2 are SGHAT and FQNNGV. The CDR3 totals 13 residues. Trimming shortened V by 1 base and J by 5 bases, and 8 bases separated the two germline ends. The CDR3, as DNA: TGTGCCAGCAGCTTAGCCGGACAAACTGAAGCTTTCTTT. This gives the protein CASSLAGQTEAFF.

This clone was found once. The CDR3 spells CASSYSIKNRDEKLFF. Written as DNA, the CDR3 is TGTGCCAGCAGTTACTCGATTAAGAACAGAGACGAAAAACTGTTTTTT. The chain couples TRBV6-2 or TRBV6-3 to TRBJ1-4; unclear D gene. V lost 0 bases and J lost 8, with 16 bases in between. The CDR3 length is 16 residues. The V gene's germline CDR1 is MNHEY and CDR2 SVGEGT.

The chain has TRBV6-2 or TRBV6-3 and TRBJ1-4; 7 nucleotides agree with TRBD1. This CDR3 is 15 amino acids long. Germline loops: CDR1 MNHEY, CDR2 SVGEGT. V shed 5 bases and J 3 bases; nucleotides not matched to a gene: 6. CDR3 amino acids: CASSRTGVANEKLFF. The CDR3 DNA follows: TGTGCCAGCAGTAGAACAGGGGTCGCTAATGAAAAACTGTTTTTT.

The V and J genes are TRBV4-1 and TRBJ2-1; 10 positions agree with TRBD2. Germline V gene lookup returns CDR1 MGHRA and CDR2 YSYEKL. With V trimmed by 2 bases and J by 4 bases, 8 bases remained unmatched. The CDR3 contains 17 residues. This CDR3 reads CASSQSSGSTAYNEQFF. CDR3 coding DNA: TGCGCCAGCAGCCAATCTAGCGGGAGCACCGCGTACAATGAGCAGTTCTTC.

This chain uses TRBV28 with TRBJ2-7, with 9 positions matching TRBD1. The V and J ends lost 4 bases and 4 bases, in that order; junction bases with no gene match: 8. Germline CDR1 is MDHEN and CDR2 is SYDVKM. The CDR3 extends over 15 amino acids. CDR3 in amino acids: CASSSLGTGLYEQYF. In nucleotides, the CDR3 is TGTGCCAGCAGTTCTCTCGGGACAGGGTTGTACGAGCAGTACTTC.